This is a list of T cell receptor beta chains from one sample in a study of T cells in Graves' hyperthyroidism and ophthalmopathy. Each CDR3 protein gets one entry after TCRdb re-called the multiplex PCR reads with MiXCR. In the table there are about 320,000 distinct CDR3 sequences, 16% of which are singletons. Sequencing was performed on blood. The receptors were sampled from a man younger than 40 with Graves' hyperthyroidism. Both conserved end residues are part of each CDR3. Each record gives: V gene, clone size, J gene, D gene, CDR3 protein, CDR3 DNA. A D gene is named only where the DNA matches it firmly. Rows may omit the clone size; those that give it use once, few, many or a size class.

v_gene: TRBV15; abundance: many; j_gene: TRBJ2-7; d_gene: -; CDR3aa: CATSRAGDTSYEQYF; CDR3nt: TGTGCCACCAGCAGGGCGGGGGACACCTCCTACGAGCAGTACTTC
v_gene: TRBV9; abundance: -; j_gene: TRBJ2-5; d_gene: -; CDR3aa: CASSVEPMNQETQYF; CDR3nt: TGTGCCAGCAGCGTAGAGCCGATGAATCAAGAGACCCAGTACTTC
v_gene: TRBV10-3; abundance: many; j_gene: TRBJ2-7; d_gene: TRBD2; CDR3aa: CAAQREGTYEQYF; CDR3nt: TGTGCCGCCCAGCGGGAGGGGACCTACGAGCAGTACTTC
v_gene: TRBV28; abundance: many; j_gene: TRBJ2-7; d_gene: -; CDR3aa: CASFSALSYEQYF; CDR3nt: TGTGCCAGCTTTAGCGCCTTGTCCTACGAGCAGTACTTC
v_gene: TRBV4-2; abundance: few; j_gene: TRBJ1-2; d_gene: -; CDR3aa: CASSQEVSGNYGYTF; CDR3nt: TGTGCCAGCAGCCAAGAGGTGTCCGGGAACTATGGCTACACCTTC
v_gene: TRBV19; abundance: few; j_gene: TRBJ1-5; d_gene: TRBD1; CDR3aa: CASSKTRQGGNQPQHF; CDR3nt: TGTGCCAGTAGTAAGACCCGACAGGGGGGGAATCAGCCCCAGCATTTT
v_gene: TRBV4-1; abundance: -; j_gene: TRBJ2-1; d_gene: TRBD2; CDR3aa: CASSHGGSLSDNEQFF; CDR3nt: TGCGCCAGCAGCCATGGCGGGAGCCTTTCGGACAATGAGCAGTTCTTC
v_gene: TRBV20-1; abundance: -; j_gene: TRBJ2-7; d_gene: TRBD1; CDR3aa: CSAGGVTGTGVSYEQYF; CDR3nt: TGCAGTGCGGGGGGCGTCACCGGGACAGGGGTGTCCTACGAGCAGTACTTC
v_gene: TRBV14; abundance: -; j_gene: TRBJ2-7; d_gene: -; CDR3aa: CATPPPDSYEQYF; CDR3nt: TGTGCCACCCCCCCCCCGGATTCCTACGAGCAGTACTTC
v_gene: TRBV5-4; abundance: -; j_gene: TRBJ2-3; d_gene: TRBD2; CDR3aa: CASSLEAGGRTDTQYF; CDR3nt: TGTGCCAGCAGCTTGGAGGCGGGAGGACGCACAGATACGCAGTATTTT
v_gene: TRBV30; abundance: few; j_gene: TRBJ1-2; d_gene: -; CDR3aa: CAWSWTTTSPNYGYTF; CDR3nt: TGTGCCTGGAGTTGGACAACGACATCCCCCAACTATGGCTACACCTTC
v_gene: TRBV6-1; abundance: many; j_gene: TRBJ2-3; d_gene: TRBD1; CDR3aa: CASKKGRDSPSTDTQYF; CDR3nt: TGTGCCAGCAAGAAGGGAAGGGACAGCCCGAGCACAGATACGCAGTATTTT
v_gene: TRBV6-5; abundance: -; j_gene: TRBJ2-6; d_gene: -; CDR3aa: CASSYLGVGANVLTF; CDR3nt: TGTGCCAGCAGTTACCTAGGGGTTGGGGCCAACGTCCTGACTTTC
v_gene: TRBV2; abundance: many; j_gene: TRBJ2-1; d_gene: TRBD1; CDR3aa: CASSRDRGGGEQFF; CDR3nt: TGTGCCAGCAGCCGGGACAGGGGCGGTGGTGAGCAGTTCTTC
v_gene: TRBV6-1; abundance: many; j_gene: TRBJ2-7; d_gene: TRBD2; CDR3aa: CASATSGIYEQYF; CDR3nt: TGTGCCAGCGCGACTAGCGGGATATACGAGCAGTACTTC
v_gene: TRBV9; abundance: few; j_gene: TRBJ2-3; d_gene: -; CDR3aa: CASSAQTDTQYF; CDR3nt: TGTGCCAGCAGCGCCCAAACAGATACGCAGTATTTT
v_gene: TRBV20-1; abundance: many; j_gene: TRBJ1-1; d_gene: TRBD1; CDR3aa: CSALDRGLSTEAFF; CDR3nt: TGCAGTGCGCTGGACAGGGGGCTTTCCACTGAAGCTTTCTTT
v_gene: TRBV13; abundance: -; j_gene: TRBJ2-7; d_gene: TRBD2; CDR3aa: CASTPREGYEQYF; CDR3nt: TGTGCCAGCACCCCGAGGGAGGGCTACGAGCAGTACTTC
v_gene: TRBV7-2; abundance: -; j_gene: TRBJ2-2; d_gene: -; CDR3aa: CASSPQGGRTGELFF; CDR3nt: TGTGCCAGCAGCCCCCAGGGGGGGCGAACCGGGGAGCTGTTTTTT
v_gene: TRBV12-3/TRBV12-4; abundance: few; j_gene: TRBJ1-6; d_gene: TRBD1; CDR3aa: CASRLGTVPPLDSPLHF; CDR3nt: TGTGCCAGCAGACTCGGGACAGTCCCTCCGTTAGATTCACCCCTCCACTTT
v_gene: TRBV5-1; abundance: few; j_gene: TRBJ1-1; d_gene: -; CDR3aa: CASGHQPFLSSGHTEAFF; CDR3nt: TGCGCCAGCGGCCACCAGCCTTTTTTATCTTCAGGGCACACTGAAGCTTTCTTT
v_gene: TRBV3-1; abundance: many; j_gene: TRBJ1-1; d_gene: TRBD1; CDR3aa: CASSQQGANTEAFF; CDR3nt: TGTGCCAGCAGCCAACAGGGGGCAAACACTGAAGCTTTCTTT
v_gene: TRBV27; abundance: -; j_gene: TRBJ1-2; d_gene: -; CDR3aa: CASAGLVGGYTF; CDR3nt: TGTGCCAGCGCCGGTCTGGTTGGCGGCTACACCTTC
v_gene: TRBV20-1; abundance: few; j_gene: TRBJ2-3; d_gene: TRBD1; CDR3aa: CSGQERTDTQYF; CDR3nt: TGCAGCGGACAGGAAAGAACAGATACGCAGTATTTT
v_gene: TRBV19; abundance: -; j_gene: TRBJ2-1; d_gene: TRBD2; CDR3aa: CASSATSGRAYEQFF; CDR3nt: TGTGCCAGTAGTGCTACTAGCGGGAGGGCCTATGAGCAGTTCTTC